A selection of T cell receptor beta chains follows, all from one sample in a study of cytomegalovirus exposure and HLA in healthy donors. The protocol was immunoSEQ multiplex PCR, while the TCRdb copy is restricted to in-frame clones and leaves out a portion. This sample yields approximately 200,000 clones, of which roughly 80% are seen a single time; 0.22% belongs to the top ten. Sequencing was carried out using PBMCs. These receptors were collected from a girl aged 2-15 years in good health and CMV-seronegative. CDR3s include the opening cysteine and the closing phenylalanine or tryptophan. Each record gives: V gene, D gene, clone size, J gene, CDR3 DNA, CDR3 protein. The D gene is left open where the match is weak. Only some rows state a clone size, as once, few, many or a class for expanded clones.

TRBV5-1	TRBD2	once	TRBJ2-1	TGCGCCAGCAGCGAGGGACTAGGGTACAATGAGCAGTTCTTC	CASSEGLGYNEQFF
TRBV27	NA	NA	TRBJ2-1	TGTGCCAGCAGTTCCGTTGGGGGAGGCTCTATAGGGGAGCAGTTCTTC	CASSSVGGGSIGEQFF
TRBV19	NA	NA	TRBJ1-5	TGTGCCAGTAGTATACGGGCAGGGCCAAGCAATCAGCCCCAGCATTTT	CASSIRAGPSNQPQHF
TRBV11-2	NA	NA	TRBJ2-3	TGTGCCATTCTGGACATTAGGGGGAGGTATTTT	CAILDIRGRYF
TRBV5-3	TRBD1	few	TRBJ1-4	TGTGCCAGAAGCGCACCCAAGGTTCCAGGGGGGAGGGAAAAACTGTTTTTT	CARSAPKVPGGREKLFF
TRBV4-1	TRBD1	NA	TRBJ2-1	TGCGCCAGCAGCCAAGGCCCGGGACAGGGTAGAAATGAGCAGTTCTTC	CASSQGPGQGRNEQFF
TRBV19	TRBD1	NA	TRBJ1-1	TGTGCCAGTACCCCAACCAGGGACAGCCCTGAAGCTTTCTTT	CASTPTRDSPEAFF
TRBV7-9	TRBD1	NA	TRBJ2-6	TGTGCCAGCAGCCGGACAGGGTACCTCCCCTCCGGGGCCAACGTCCTGACTTTC	CASSRTGYLPSGANVLTF
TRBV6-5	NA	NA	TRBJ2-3	TGTGCCAGCAGTTACGAACCCCGACTAGATACGCAGTATTTT	CASSYEPRLDTQYF
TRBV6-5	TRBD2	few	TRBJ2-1	TGTGCCAGCAGTTGGCGGGAGGGGAGTGAGCAGTTCTTC	CASSWREGSEQFF
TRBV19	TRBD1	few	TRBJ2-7	TGTGCCAGTTGCGATCCCGGGACAGGGGATAGCTACGAGCAGTACTTC	CASCDPGTGDSYEQYF
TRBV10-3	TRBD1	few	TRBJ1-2	TGTGCCATCAGGGAGACAGGGGCCCCCTATGGCTACACCTTC	CAIRETGAPYGYTF
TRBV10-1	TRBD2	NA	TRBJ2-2	TGCGCCAGCAGGCCTAGCGGGAGTGCCGGGGAGCTGTTTTTT	CASRPSGSAGELFF
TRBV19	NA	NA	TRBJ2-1	TGTGCCAGTACCCTAGGGGGAAACAATGAGCAGTTCTTC	CASTLGGNNEQFF
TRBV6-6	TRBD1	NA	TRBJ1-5	TGTGCCAGCAGTTACGGGTCGGACAGGGCAAGGTGGCCCCAGCATTTT	CASSYGSDRARWPQHF
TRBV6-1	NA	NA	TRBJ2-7	TGTGCCACTACCGCCTACGAGCAGTACTTC	CATTAYEQYF
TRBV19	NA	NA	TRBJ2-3	TGTGCCAGTACCCCCCGACATTTTAGCACAGATACGCAGTATTTT	CASTPRHFSTDTQYF
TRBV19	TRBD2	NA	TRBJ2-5	TGTGCCAGTAGTAGGGGCGGGAGTTGGGAGACCCAGTACTTC	CASSRGGSWETQYF
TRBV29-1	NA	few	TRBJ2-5	TGCAGCGTTGACAGGGCTCAAGAGACCCAGTACTTC	CSVDRAQETQYF
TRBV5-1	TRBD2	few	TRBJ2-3	TGCGCCAGCAGCTGGACACTAGCGGGGGGCACAGATACGCAGTATTTT	CASSWTLAGGTDTQYF
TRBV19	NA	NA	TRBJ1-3	TGTGCCAGTTCTCTGGGGGGGCGAGGAAACACCATATATTTT	CASSLGGRGNTIYF
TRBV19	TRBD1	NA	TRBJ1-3	TGTGCCAGTAGTTTCGAGGGGACAGCCAATGCTGGAAACACCATATATTTT	CASSFEGTANAGNTIYF
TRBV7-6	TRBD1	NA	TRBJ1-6	TGTGCCAGCAGCTTAGCGCCCGGGACAGGGGGTTCACCCCTCCACTTT	CASSLAPGTGGSPLHF
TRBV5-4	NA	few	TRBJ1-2	TGTGCCAGCAGCTTCCCCGGGGGGGGTGATGGCTACACCTTC	CASSFPGGGDGYTF
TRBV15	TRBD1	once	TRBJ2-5	TGTGCCACCAGCAGAGTGGGGACAGGGTCAGCTCAGTACTTC	CATSRVGTGSAQYF
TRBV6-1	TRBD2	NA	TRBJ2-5	TGTGCCAGCAGGAGCGGGAACCCACAAGAGACCCAGTACTTC	CASRSGNPQETQYF
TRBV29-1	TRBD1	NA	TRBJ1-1	TGCAGCGTTCTGGGGACAGCGAACACTGAAGCTTTCTTT	CSVLGTANTEAFF
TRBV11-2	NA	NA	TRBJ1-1	TGTGCCAGCAGCTTAGACGGAGGATACACTGAAGCTTTCTTT	CASSLDGGYTEAFF
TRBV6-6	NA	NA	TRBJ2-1	TGTGCCAGCCTATCTCCTTCTAACTACAATGAGCAGTTCTTC	CASLSPSNYNEQFF
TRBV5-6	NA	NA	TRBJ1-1	TGTGCCAGCAGCTTGAGTTTTTCAGCTGAAGCTTTCTTT	CASSLSFSAEAFF
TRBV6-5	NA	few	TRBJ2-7	TGTGCCAGCAATAAACAGGGTGACAGTCCCTCCGAGCAGTACTTC	CASNKQGDSPSEQYF
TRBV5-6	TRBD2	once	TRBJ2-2	TGTGCCAGCAGTCGGACTAGCGCAACCGGGGAGCTGTTTTTT	CASSRTSATGELFF
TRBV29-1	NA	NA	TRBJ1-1	TGCAGCGTCATGGACAGCCCAAACACTGAAGCTTTCTTT	CSVMDSPNTEAFF
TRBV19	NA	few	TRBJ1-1	TGTGCCAGTAGTATAACGGGGGTTATGAACACTGAAGCTTTCTTT	CASSITGVMNTEAFF
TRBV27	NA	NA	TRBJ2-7	TGTGCCAGCAGTCCGCTCACCCGCAACAGGGTATCCGATCACGAGCAGTACTTC	CASSPLTRNRVSDHEQYF
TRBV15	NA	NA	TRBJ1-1	TGTGCCACCAGCAGAGATCGGCGGGGGAACACTGAAGCTTTCTTT	CATSRDRRGNTEAFF
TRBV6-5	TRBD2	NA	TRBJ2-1	TGTGCCAGCAGCCGCGGGGGGGCCGGGGAGCAGTTCTTC	CASSRGGAGEQFF
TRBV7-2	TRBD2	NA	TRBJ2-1	TGTGCCAGCAGCCGAGGACTAGCAGGTGAGCAGTTCTTC	CASSRGLAGEQFF
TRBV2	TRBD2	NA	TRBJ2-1	TGTGCCTCGGGAGGGTCGAGGCGGAGGAGCTCCTACAATGAGCAGTTCTTC	CASGGSRRRSSYNEQFF
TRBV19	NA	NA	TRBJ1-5	TGTGCCAGCACTACGACAGGCTATAGCAATCAGCCCCAGCATTTT	CASTTTGYSNQPQHF
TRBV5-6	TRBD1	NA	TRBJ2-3	TGTGCCAGCAGCTCGGGACAGGGTCGGGCAGATACGCAGTATTTT	CASSSGQGRADTQYF
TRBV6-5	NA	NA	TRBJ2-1	TGTGCCAGCACCGACTGGGTAGGCAATGAGCAGTTCTTC	CASTDWVGNEQFF
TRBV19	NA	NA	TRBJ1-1	TGTGCCAGTAGCCCGGGGTCCACAGCAAGGGCTTTCTTT	CASSPGSTARAFF
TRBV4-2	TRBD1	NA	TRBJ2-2	TGTGCCAGCAGCCCAGGGACAGGGGGTTTCACCGGGGAGCTGTTTTTT	CASSPGTGGFTGELFF
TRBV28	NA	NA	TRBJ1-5	TGTGCCAGCAGTCACAGAAAGAATCAGCCCCAGCATTTT	CASSHRKNQPQHF
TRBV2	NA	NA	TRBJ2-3	TGTGCCAGCAGTGAAGCGCTGGCTGAAGATACGCAGTATTTT	CASSEALAEDTQYF